Shown below are 3 T cell receptor beta chains from a single sample sequenced in a study of CD8 T cells in ankylosing spondylitis. These receptors' targets are unknown. Findings of the study overall: Blood from ankylosing spondylitis patients appeared to carry a characteristic roughly eight-variant TCR beta motif.

MiXCR, applied by TCRdb to the 5' RACE reads, yields one record per CDR3 protein. The sample carries about 220,000 distinct CDR3 sequences, around 6.6% recorded once. The sample was blood, either unsorted or a sorted T cell fraction (not recorded which). The receptor source for this set is a male donor with ankylosing spondylitis.

In this sample, this clonotype turned up many times. The chain joins TRBV7-2 to TRBJ2-5, with D unresolved. The CDR3 sequence is 14 residues long. Germline V CDR1 and CDR2: SGHTA, FQGNSA. V lost 3 bases and J lost 1, with 9 bases in between. The CDR3, as DNA: TGTGCCAGCAGCTTTTTCCCAGGCCAAGAGACCCAGTACTTC. Its translation: CASSFFPGQETQYF. The full variable domain, completed using reference TRBV7-2 and TRBJ2-5, is GAGVSQSPSNKVTEKGKDVELRCDPISGHTALYWYRQSLGQGLEFLIYFQGNSAPDKSGLPSDRFSAERTGGSVSTLTIQRTQQEDSAVYLCASSFFPGQETQYFGPGTRLLVL.

This clonotype appeared many times. The chain links TRBV7-9 to TRBJ2-7, with 7 nucleotides matching TRBD2. This CDR3 has 15 residues. CDR1 is SEHNR, CDR2 FQNEAQ, per germline (reference sequence). Trimming cost V 5 bases and J 4 bases; bases outside gene matches: 11. The CDR3, as DNA: TGTGCCAGCAGCCCCCCCCGCGGGAGTGAGTACGAGCAGTACTTC. Its protein is CASSPPRGSEYEQYF.

This chain links TRBV30 with TRBJ2-2, with no clear D. V lost 2 bases, J lost 7 bases, and 17 bases lay in between. The V gene's germline CDR1 is GTSNPN and CDR2 SVGIG (reference sequence). This CDR3 spans 15 amino acids. CDR3 sequence (DNA): TGTGCCTGGAGTATCACGGCCGGGTCCCACGGGGAGCTGTTTTTT. This codes for CAWSITAGSHGELFF. Drawing the rest from reference TRBV30 and TRBJ2-2, the complete variable domain is SQTIHQWPATLVQPVGSPLSLECTVEGTSNPNLYWYRQAAGRGLQLLFYSVGIGQISSEVPQNLSASRPQDRQFILSSKKLLLSDSGFYLCAWSITAGSHGELFFGEGSRLTVL.